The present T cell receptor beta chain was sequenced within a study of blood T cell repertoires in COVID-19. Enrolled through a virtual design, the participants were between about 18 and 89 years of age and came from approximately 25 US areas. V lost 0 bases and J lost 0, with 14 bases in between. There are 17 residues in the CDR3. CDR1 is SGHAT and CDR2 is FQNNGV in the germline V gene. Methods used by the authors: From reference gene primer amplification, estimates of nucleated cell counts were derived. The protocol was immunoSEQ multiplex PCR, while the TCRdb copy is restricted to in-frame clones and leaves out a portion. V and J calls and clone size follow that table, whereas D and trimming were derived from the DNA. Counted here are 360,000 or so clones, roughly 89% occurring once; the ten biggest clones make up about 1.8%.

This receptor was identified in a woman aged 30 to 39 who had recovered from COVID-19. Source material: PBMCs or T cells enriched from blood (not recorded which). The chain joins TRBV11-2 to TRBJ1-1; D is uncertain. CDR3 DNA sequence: TGTGCCAGCAGCTTAGACCGGAGGACTCCCATGAACACTGAAGCTTTCTTT. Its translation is CASSLDRRTPMNTEAFF.